These 4 T cell receptor beta chains originate from one sample sequenced in a study of T cell responses to AZD1222 COVID-19 vaccine. This table comes from immunoSEQ multiplex PCR, and its TCRdb copy is limited to in-frame clones, with some not included. The sample contains 110,000 to 150,000 clones, around 89% of which appear only once. This material consisted of peripheral blood, taken on day 0 of AZD1222 vaccination. These receptors all stem from an adult in good health.

The chain couples TRBV4-1 to TRBJ1-5; 11 bases are a match to TRBD1. The V gene's germline CDR1 is MGHRA and CDR2 YSYEKL. The CDR3 is 14 amino acids. The J segment lost 5 bases and the V segment lost 3 bases, leaving 0 bases of the junction unmatched. The CDR3 region has the DNA TGCGCCAGCAGCCAGGGACAGGGGGATCAGCCCCAGCATTTT. Translation: CASSQGQGDQPQHF.

The rearrangement joins TRBV9 to TRBJ2-7, with D perhaps TRBD1 (6 bases). The germline V gene encodes CDR1 SGDLS and CDR2 YYNGEE. Trimming took off 3 bases at V and 6 bases at J, with 10 bases between the two ends. The CDR3 covers 12 residues. The CDR3 bases are TGTGCCAGCAGCGCTACAGGGTTCGAGCAGTACTTC. Protein: CASSATGFEQYF.

The chain employs TRBV5-6 and TRBJ2-1; D is unclear. The length of the CDR3 is 16 residues. Looked up from germline, CDR1 is SGHDT and CDR2 is YYEEEE. The V end lost 0 bases, the J end lost 9 bases, and 19 bases lay between the germline ends. The CDR3 is CASSLGAIASSGEQFF. In nucleotides, the CDR3 is TGTGCCAGCAGCTTGGGTGCAATAGCAAGTTCGGGTGAGCAGTTCTTC.

About this clone itself: The same CDR3 can be traced to other DNA sequences in this sample. V and J are TRBV6-5 and TRBJ1-5, with 8 bases fitting TRBD1. Losses at the gene ends were 6 bases for V and 6 bases for J; bases not matched to a gene: 4. The germline V gene has CDR1 MNHEY and CDR2 SVGAGI. The length of the CDR3 is 13 residues. This CDR3 reads CASSPQGGQPQHF. CDR3 sequence (DNA): TGTGCCAGCAGCCCACAGGGGGGTCAGCCCCAGCATTTT.